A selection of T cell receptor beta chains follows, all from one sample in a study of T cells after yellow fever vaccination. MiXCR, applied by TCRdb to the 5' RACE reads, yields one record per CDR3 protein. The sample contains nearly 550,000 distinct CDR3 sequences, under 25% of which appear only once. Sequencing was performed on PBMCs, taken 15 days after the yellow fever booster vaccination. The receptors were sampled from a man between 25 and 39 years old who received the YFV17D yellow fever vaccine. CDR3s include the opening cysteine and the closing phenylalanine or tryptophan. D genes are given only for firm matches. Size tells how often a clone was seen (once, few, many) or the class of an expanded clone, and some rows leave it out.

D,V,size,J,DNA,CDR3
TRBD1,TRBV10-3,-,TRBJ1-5,TGTGCCATCAGTGGACAGGGTGATCAGCCCCAGCATTTT,CAISGQGDQPQHF
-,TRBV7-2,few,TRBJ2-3,TGTGCCAGCAGCTACGACCGACGGGCCCAAGGTCATACGCAGTATTTT,CASSYDRRAQGHTQYF
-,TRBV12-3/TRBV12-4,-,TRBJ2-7,TGTGCCAGCAGTCACCGGGACAATGGGTACGAGCAGTACTTC,CASSHRDNGYEQYF
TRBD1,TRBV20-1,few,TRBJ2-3,TGCAGTGCTAGACCCGGGACAGCAGGAGATACGCAGTATTTT,CSARPGTAGDTQYF
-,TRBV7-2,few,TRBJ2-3,TGTGCCAGCAGCCCCAAAGGAGTTTCCCCAGATACGCAGTATTTT,CASSPKGVSPDTQYF
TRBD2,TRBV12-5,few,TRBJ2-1,TGTGCTAGTGGTTTGGTAGCGGGAGGAAAAAACAATGAGCAGTTCTTC,CASGLVAGGKNNEQFF
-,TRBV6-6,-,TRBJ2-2,TGTGCCGGGCGACAAGCGAACACCGGGGAGCTGTTTTTT,CAGRQANTGELFF
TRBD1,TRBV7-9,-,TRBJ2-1,TGTGCCAGCAGCTTTGGGACAGGGGTCCACAATGAGCAGTTCTTC,CASSFGTGVHNEQFF
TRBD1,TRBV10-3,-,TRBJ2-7,TGTGCCATCAAGGCACAGGGGAGCTCCTACGAGCAGTACTTC,CAIKAQGSSYEQYF
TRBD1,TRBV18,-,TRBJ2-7,TGTGCCAGCTCTCCGCCGGGACAGGTACCCTACGAGCAGTACTTC,CASSPPGQVPYEQYF
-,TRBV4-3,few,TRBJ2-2,TGCGCCAGCAGCCAAGCCCTTAGCGACGTTGGCACCGGGGAGCTGTTTTTT,CASSQALSDVGTGELFF
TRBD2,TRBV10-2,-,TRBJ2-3,TGCGCCAGCAGTTCGGCGGGAGTGGAAGATACGCAGTATTTT,CASSSAGVEDTQYF
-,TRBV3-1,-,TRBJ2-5,TGTGCCAGCAGCCAAGACGCCTACCAAGAGACCCAGTACTTC,CASSQDAYQETQYF
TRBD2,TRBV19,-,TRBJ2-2,TGTGCCAGTGGTTCGGGAGGGAGGGGTACGAACACCGGGGAGCTGTTTTTT,CASGSGGRGTNTGELFF
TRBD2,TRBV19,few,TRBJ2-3,TGTGCCAGTCCCATCGAGGGAGCGGGAGGGATTTCCAGCACAGATACGCAGTATTTT,CASPIEGAGGISSTDTQYF
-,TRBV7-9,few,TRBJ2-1,TGTGCCAGCAGCCGATGGAATGAGCAGTTCTTC,CASSRWNEQFF
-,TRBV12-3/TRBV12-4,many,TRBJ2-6,TGTGCCAGCGAGGTACGAGCTTCTGGGGCCAACGTCCTGACTTTC,CASEVRASGANVLTF
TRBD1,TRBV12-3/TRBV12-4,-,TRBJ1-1,TGTGCCAGCAGTTTCGGGACAGTGAACACTGAAGCTTTCTTT,CASSFGTVNTEAFF
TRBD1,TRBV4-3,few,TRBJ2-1,TGCGCCAGCAGCCGCGGACAGGGGGCTGGTGAGCAGTTCTTC,CASSRGQGAGEQFF
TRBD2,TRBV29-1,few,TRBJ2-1,TGCAGCGTCCGAAAGGGGTCGACTAGCGGGGGAAGCTCCTACAATGAGCAGTTCTTC,CSVRKGSTSGGSSYNEQFF
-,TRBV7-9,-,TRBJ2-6,TGTGCCAGCAGCCTACTCAGCGCTGGGGCCAACGTCCTGACTTTC,CASSLLSAGANVLTF
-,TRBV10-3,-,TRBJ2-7,TGTGCCCGGGGCAGGGATGCCTACGAGCAGTACTTC,CARGRDAYEQYF
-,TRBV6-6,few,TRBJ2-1,TGTGCCAGGGGCTCCTACAATGAGCAGTTCTTC,CARGSYNEQFF
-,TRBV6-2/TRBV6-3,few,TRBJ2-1,TGTGCCAGCAACAAAGGGGGAGGGGATGAGCAGTTCTTC,CASNKGGGDEQFF
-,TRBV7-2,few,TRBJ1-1,TGTGCCAGCAGCCATGGGACAACTGAAGCTTTCTTT,CASSHGTTEAFF
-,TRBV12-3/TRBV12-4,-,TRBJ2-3,TGTGCCAGCAGACCCCGGGGATTCACAGATACGCAGTATTTT,CASRPRGFTDTQYF
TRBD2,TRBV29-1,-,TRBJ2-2,TGCAGCGTTGCGAAAGGGACTAGCGTGGGGGAGCTGTTTTTT,CSVAKGTSVGELFF
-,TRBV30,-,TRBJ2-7,TGTGCCTGCACTCGGGGGGCGGCCTACGAGCAGTACTTC,CACTRGAAYEQYF
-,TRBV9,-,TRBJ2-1,TGTGCCAGCAGCCCAGGGACTTACTTAAATGAGCAGTTCTTC,CASSPGTYLNEQFF
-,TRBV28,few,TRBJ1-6,TGTGCCAGCAGTCCCGAGGGCTCCTATAATTCACCCCTCCACTTT,CASSPEGSYNSPLHF